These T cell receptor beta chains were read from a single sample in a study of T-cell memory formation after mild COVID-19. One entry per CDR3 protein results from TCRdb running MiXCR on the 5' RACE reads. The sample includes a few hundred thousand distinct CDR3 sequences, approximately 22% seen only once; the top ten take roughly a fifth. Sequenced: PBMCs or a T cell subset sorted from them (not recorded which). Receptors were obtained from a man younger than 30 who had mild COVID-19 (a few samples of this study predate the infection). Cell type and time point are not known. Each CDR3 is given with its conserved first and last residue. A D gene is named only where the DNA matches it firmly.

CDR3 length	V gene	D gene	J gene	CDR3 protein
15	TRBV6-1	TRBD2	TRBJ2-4	CASSEEWEGLNIQYF
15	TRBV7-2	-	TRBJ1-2	CASSQVPEDYYGYTF
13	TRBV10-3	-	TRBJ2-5	CAIRGLVTETQYF
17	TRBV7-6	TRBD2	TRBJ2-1	CASSLAPASGGRNEQFF
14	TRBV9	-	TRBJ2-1	CASSVRGAYNEQFF
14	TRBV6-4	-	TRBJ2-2	CASRPGANTGELFF
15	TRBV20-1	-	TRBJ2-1	CSARWARHSYNEQFF
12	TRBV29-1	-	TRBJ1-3	CSVESPGNTIYF
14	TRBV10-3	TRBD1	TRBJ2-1	CAISDDREYNEQFF
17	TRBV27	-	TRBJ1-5	CASSLSVRHFSNQPQHF
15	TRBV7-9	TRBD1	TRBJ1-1	CASPPPGQGNTEAFF
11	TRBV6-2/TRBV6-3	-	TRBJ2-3	CASKRVNTQYF
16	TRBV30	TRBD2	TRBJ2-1	CAWRGGAGPRRNEQFF
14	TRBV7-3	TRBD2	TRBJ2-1	CASSLGERGGEQFF
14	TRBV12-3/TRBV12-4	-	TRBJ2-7	CASSPGTKSYEQYF
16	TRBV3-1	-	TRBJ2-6	CASSQWGSSGANVLTF
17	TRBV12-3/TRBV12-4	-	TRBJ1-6	CASSAHEGGFINSPLHF
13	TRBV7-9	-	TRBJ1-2	CASSLAGARGYTF
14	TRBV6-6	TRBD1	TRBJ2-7	CASRGQVDRNEQYF
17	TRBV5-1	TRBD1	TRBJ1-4	CASSPTPQGATNEKLFF
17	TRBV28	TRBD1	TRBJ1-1	CASTTGVRQVLNTEAFF
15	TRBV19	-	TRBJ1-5	CASSIPGYGNQPQHF
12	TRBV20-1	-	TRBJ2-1	CSAPEGIGEQFF
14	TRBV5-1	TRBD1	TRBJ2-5	CASLPGTGIETQYF
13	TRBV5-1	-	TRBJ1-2	CASSLPSDSSYTF
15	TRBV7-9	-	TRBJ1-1	CASSLGQGGGTEAFF
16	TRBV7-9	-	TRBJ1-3	CASSQPQTGYGNTIYF
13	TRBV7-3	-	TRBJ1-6	CASTQGGNSPLHF
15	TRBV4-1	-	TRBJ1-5	CASSQGRASNQPQHF
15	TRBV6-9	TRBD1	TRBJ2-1	CASSYKGQDYNEQFF
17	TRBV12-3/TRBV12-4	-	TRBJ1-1	CASSSFQGKFGGNRAFF
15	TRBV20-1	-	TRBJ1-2	CRAAGGAVENYGYTF
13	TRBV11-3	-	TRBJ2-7	CASSPGHSYEQYF
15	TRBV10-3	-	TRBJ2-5	CAIREAVGGQETQYF
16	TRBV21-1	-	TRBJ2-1	CASIQRYTGGDGEQFF
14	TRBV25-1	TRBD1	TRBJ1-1	CASSDPRDRGPAFF
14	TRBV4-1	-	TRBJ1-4	CASSGSRENEKLFF
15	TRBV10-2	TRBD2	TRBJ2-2	CAILPTGGSTGELFF